These T cell receptor beta chains were read from a single sample in a study of T cells in Graves' hyperthyroidism and ophthalmopathy. MiXCR, applied by TCRdb to the multiplex PCR reads, yields one record per CDR3 protein. The sample contains about 410,000 distinct CDR3 sequences, 14% to 15% of which appear only once. The sample comprised blood. These receptors all come from a man aged 18 to 35 with Graves' ophthalmopathy. CDR3s include the opening cysteine and the closing phenylalanine or tryptophan. A D gene is named only where the DNA matches it firmly. Clone size is stated in some rows and not others, as once, few, many or a class when expanded.

TRBV7-2	TRBJ2-7	NA	many	CASSLAQGVHEQYF	TGTGCCAGCAGCTTAGCCCAGGGAGTCCACGAGCAGTACTTC
TRBV20-1	TRBJ1-5	TRBD1	few	CSVPSQGGSNQPQHF	TGCAGTGTACCCTCTCAGGGGGGAAGCAATCAGCCCCAGCATTTT
TRBV27	TRBJ2-2	TRBD1	NA	CASRRDRGGTGELFF	TGTGCCAGCAGGCGGGACAGGGGGGGCACCGGGGAGCTGTTTTTT
TRBV12-5	TRBJ1-2	NA	NA	CASGLPTAAGYTF	TGTGCTAGTGGTTTGCCTACAGCGGCGGGCTACACCTTC
TRBV12-3/TRBV12-4	TRBJ2-7	TRBD1	many	CASSLGPWTGTGVDEQYF	TGTGCCAGCAGTTTAGGGCCTTGGACCGGGACAGGGGTTGACGAGCAGTACTTC
TRBV10-1	TRBJ2-7	TRBD2	NA	CASSGQRGSSYEQYF	TGCGCCAGCAGCGGACAGCGGGGGAGCTCCTACGAGCAGTACTTC
TRBV6-6	TRBJ2-6	NA	few	CASSYSSVSGANVLTF	TGTGCCAGCAGTTACTCTAGTGTCTCTGGGGCCAACGTCCTGACTTTC
TRBV7-2	TRBJ2-5	TRBD2	NA	CASSPPIAGEETQYF	TGTGCCAGCTCACCACCGATAGCGGGGGAAGAGACCCAGTACTTC
TRBV10-2	TRBJ2-3	NA	many	CASRSEGTDTQYF	TGCGCCAGCAGGTCCGAGGGGACAGATACGCAGTATTTT
TRBV2	TRBJ2-1	TRBD2	many	CASSLSPGLASNEQFF	TGTGCCAGCAGTCTCTCACCGGGACTAGCGTCGAATGAGCAGTTCTTC
TRBV6-2/TRBV6-3	TRBJ1-5	NA	many	CASSPDRAPNQPQHF	TGTGCCAGCAGTCCCGATAGGGCCCCTAATCAGCCCCAGCATTTT
TRBV4-1	TRBJ1-1	NA	many	CASSFRRIGSNTEAFF	TGCGCCAGCAGCTTTCGAAGAATCGGTTCGAACACTGAAGCTTTCTTT
TRBV7-2	TRBJ2-3	NA	NA	CASSFLSGVRTDTQYF	TGTGCCAGCAGCTTTCTGTCGGGGGTTCGCACAGATACGCAGTATTTT
TRBV14	TRBJ2-5	TRBD1	many	CASSHHTGTDKETQYF	TGTGCCAGCAGCCATCATACCGGGACAGATAAAGAGACCCAGTACTTC
TRBV6-1	TRBJ1-4	NA	NA	CASSSRVGEEKLFF	TGTGCCAGCAGTTCCAGGGTTGGGGAAGAAAAACTGTTTTTT
TRBV13	TRBJ2-1	TRBD2	many	CASSPTSVEQFF	TGTGCCAGCAGCCCGACTAGCGTTGAGCAGTTCTTC
TRBV12-3/TRBV12-4	TRBJ1-1	TRBD1	many	CASSSTGGGTEAFF	TGTGCCAGCAGTTCAACAGGGGGTGGCACTGAAGCTTTCTTT
TRBV28	TRBJ2-7	TRBD1	many	CASSSSGTGYVEQYF	TGTGCCAGCAGTTCCTCCGGGACAGGGTACGTCGAGCAGTACTTC
TRBV6-1	TRBJ2-7	TRBD2	NA	CASSARFASGSSYEQYF	TGTGCCAGCAGCGCCCGGTTCGCTAGCGGGAGCTCCTACGAGCAGTACTTC
TRBV29-1	TRBJ2-7	NA	many	CSVERANTGYEQYF	TGCAGCGTTGAAAGGGCAAACACCGGTTACGAGCAGTACTTC
TRBV27	TRBJ1-2	NA	many	CASSLSRRANGYTF	TGTGCCAGCAGTTTATCGCGCAGGGCGAATGGCTACACCTTC
TRBV18	TRBJ2-7	TRBD2	few	CASSPPQGLAGEYEQYF	TGTGCCAGCTCACCGCCGCAGGGACTAGCGGGAGAGTATGAGCAGTACTTC
TRBV20-1	TRBJ1-1	NA	many	CSAPGPSHMNTEAFF	TGCAGTGCTCCGGGACCGTCCCATATGAACACTGAAGCTTTCTTT